This paragraph reports one T cell receptor beta chain. No antigen is known for it. No much larger clone is present one base from it, and per-base qualities are unavailable. Other DNA sequences in the sample encode the same CDR3. This record belongs to a study of blood T cell repertoires in COVID-19 (dated by TCRdb to 2020 to 2021). Background on the whole study: The collaborator samples originated in the United States, Italy and Spain and spanned the acute and convalescent phases of COVID-19. The material from the prospective study consisted of cDNA or gDNA derived from T cells, B-cell-depleted T cells, or PBMCs. Subjects who had been exposed to COVID-19, were actively infected with it, or had recovered from it provided the deeply sampled blood TCRbeta repertoires that made up the dataset. The repertoires were released in a freely available public database intended as a resource for research on the immune response to SARS-CoV-2. The samples were drawn from the first 160 participants of the ongoing ImmuneRACE study and from some 1,300 subjects provided by 6 global collaborators. Nearly every sample came with metadata listing a de-identified subject ID, COVID-19 status, age in years and sex. Where available, HLA class I and class II types were taken from metadata supplied by the sample provider and were not determined by assay-based typing.

The collaborating institutions used their own protocols to collect whole blood in K2EDTA tubes. For TCRbeta analysis, collaborator samples were shipped as frozen whole blood, as isolated PBMCs, or as DNA extracted from either sample type. The paper as a whole reports these results and caveats: The quantity of clinical and demographic metadata differed by source and by participant and was supplied without curation.

TCRbeta CDR3 regions were amplified from genomic DNA by means of the immunoSEQ Assay, a bias-controlled multiplex PCR. The study's own analysis went as follows. Within the assay, amplification of reference gene primers was used to estimate how many nucleated cells each sample contained. Sequence reads were collapsed and filtered to measure the absolute abundance of every unique TCRbeta CDR3 rearrangement. Productive Simpson clonality was computed per sample as the square root of Simpson's diversity index over productive rearrangements. TCRdb holds this immuneACCESS table with in-frame rearrangements only. Some clones are missing; in checked studies, unresolved V genes explain under half, and the rest has no known cause. That table supplies the V and J calls and clone size; D and trimming were determined from the DNA. This sample is represented by approximately 66,000 clones; roughly 90% of them were singletons. In total, the top ten clones hold over 20% of the sample.

Looking up the germline V gene yields CDR1 SGDLS and CDR2 YYNGEE. There are 12 amino acids in the CDR3, from cysteine to phenylalanine inclusive. Only CDR3 DNA remains: 36 bases, in frame from the first base. Deletion took 4 bases off V and 1 base off J, with a span of 2 bases between the germline ends. The V gene is TRBV9 and the J gene is TRBJ2-2; no D gene is confidently identified. The specimen was peripheral blood. The receptor was isolated from a woman aged 45-65 years with active or convalescent COVID-19. The nucleotides read TGTGCCAGCAGCCTGAACACCGGGGAGCTGTTTTTT. The encoded protein is CASSLNTGELFF. With the portions outside the CDR3 filled from the reference TRBV9 and TRBJ2-2 genes, the complete variable region becomes DSGVTQTPKHLITATGQRVTLRCSPRSGDLSVYWYQQSLDQGLQFLIQYYNGEERAKGNILERFSAQQFPDLHSELNLSSLELGDSALYFCASSLNTGELFFGEGSRLTVL.